These 5 T cell receptor beta chains came from one sample sequenced in a study of response to subunit inactivated influenza vaccine. TCRdb recomputed calls from the RT-PCR reads with MiXCR, one row per CDR3 protein. The data hold around 580,000 distinct CDR3 sequences, with 12% to 15% observed a single time. The sample here was PBMCs from blood, taken 12 days after vaccination. The source of these receptors is a middle-aged man who received an inactivated influenza vaccine.

This clonotype occurred a few times. This chain uses TRBV7-9 with TRBJ2-1; 7 bases line up with TRBD1. The V segment lost 1 base and the J segment 5 bases; nucleotides outside the gene matches: 2. The CDR3 is 14 amino acids. CDR1 and CDR2 (germline): SEHNR, FQNEAQ (reference sequence). The chain's CDR3 is CASSLVTGNNEQFF. Written as DNA, the CDR3 is TGTGCCAGCAGCTTAGTGACAGGGAACAATGAGCAGTTCTTC.

Only a few counts were recorded for this clonotype. The genes are TRBV28 and TRBJ1-5; no clear D gene. Trimming removed 9 bases at V and 1 base at J, with 13 bases between. Germline V gives CDR1 MDHEN, CDR2 SYDVKM. CDR3 length equals 14 residues. CDR3 in amino acids: CASQNNLSNQPQHF. For the CDR3, the DNA is TGTGCCAGTCAAAATAACTTAAGCAATCAGCCCCAGCATTTT.

The chain links TRBV9 to TRBJ1-2; D is unresolved. This CDR3 comprises 12 residues. Germline V gene data show CDR1 as SGDLS and CDR2 as YYNGEE. V lost 3 bases, J lost 7 bases, and 10 bases lay in between. CDR3 amino acids: CASSALLGGYTF. The CDR3 DNA follows: TGTGCCAGCAGCGCGCTCTTAGGTGGCTACACCTTC.

In this sample, this clonotype turned up a few times. V usage is TRBV5-1 and J usage is TRBJ1-4, with a possible D match to TRBD1 (5 bases). The CDR3 consists of 15 residues. Trimming cost V 0 bases and J 5 bases, with 11 bases left between them. CDR1 and CDR2 (germline): SGHRS, YFSETQ. The DNA of the CDR3 is TGCGCCAGCAGCTTGGCCGGGGGTGGGAATGAAAAACTGTTTTTT. Protein: CASSLAGGGNEKLFF.

The chain employs TRBV6-5 and TRBJ2-5; D gene uncertain. The length of the CDR3 is 13 residues. The germline V gene encodes CDR1 MNHEY and CDR2 SVGAGI. V shed 4 bases and J shed 6 bases, with 12 bases lying between them. The CDR3 spells CASSSVVAQTQYF. The CDR3 region has the DNA TGTGCCAGCAGTTCGGTGGTGGCTCAGACCCAGTACTTC.